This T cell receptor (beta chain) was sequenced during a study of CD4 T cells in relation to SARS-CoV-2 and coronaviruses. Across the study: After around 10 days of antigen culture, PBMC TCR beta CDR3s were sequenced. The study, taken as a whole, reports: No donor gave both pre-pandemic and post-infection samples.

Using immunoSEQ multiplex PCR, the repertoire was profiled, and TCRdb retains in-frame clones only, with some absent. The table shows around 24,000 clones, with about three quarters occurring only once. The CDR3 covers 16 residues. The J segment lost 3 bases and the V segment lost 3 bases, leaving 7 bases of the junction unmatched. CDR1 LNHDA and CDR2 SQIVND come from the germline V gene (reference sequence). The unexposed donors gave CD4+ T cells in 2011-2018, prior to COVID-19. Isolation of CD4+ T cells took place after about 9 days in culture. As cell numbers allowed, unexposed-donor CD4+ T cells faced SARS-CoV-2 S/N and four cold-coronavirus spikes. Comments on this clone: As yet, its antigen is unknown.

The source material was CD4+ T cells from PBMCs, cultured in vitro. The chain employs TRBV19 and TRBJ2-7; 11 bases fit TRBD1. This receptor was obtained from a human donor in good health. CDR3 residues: CASSIQPGQGGYEQYF. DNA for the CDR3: TGTGCCAGTAGTATCCAACCGGGACAGGGGGGCTACGAGCAGTACTTC.